Included here is one T cell receptor beta chain sequence, with context. There is no known antigen for this receptor. It has no much larger one-base neighbor in the sample; base qualities were not kept. This specimen belongs to a study of molecular identifiers for immune sequencing clone quantification (dated by TCRdb to 2016 to 2019). About the study as a whole: For a replicate experiment, the RNA from either around 20,000 or 99,000 naive CD8 T cells was divided into five aliquots, and four of those aliquots went on to sequencing. This methods study benchmarked molecular-identifier clustering-based TCR repertoire sequencing (MIDCIRS) and TCR RNA copy counting, using CD8 T cells to do so. The study at large found these results: When barcode sub-clustering was omitted, TCR diversity was inflated by chimeric consensus sequences, with chimeras reaching as high as 47%. Spiked-in Jurkat TCR RNA (roughly 10 copies' worth), which is not part of the donor repertoire, was contained in the naive libraries. Modeling indicated around 3.2 TCR RNA copies recovered per cell, compared with roughly 10 by digital PCR, which implies a capture efficiency of around 31%. Clones above 20 RNA copies held over 99% of molecules in CMV-specific effector cells but under 1% in naive cells. Spiked-in Jurkat TCR RNA equal to a single cell's worth was reported to be detectable even within 1,100,000 naive CD8 T cells. Identical TCR molecules sharing a barcode could cause highly expanded clone sizes to be underestimated.

The library was built by means of PCR. The run used an Illumina HiSeq 4000. Bulk TCR libraries were made following a previously described method, with the TCR primers given in Table S5. Purification of total RNA was performed with the Qiagen AllPrep DNA/RNA kit. Before analysis, reads from multiple sequencing runs of the same library were pooled. Per the original workflow: Only reads with exact TCR constant sequence were kept, trimmed to 150 nt, and grouped by their 12-nt molecular barcodes. Within each barcode group, reads were sub-clustered at a 15% Levenshtein threshold, and quality-weighted consensus sequences were built per RNA molecule. Non-functional sequences were discarded, and so were lower-count sequences lying one edit away from another sequence. Barcode sub-clusters with fewer than 20% of the maximum read count were removed, based on fitting two negative binomial distributions. In-frame beta chains were kept once TCRdb had trimmed the public reads at Q25 with fastp and called clones with MiXCR. Rows matching on CDR3 protein sequence are summarized as one entry with the most common DNA and genes. The V and J calls were determined by TCRdb, not by the authors. The sample records 250,000 to 350,000 distinct CDR3 sequences, roughly a fifth of which are singletons. Clones ranked in the top ten supply approximately 0.84% of the sample.

Libraries of naive CD8 T cells were built from around 18,000 to 910,000 sorted cells, with 10%, 30% or 50% of the purified RNA used. On a BD FACSAria II, naive CD8 T cells were FACS-sorted as CD8+CD4-CCR7+CD45RA+ and collected into RLT Plus buffer. To test detection sensitivity, Jurkat RNA equivalent to under 12 TCR copies was spiked into samples of roughly 19,000-1,000,000 naive CD8 T cells. Enrichment of CD8 T cells was performed with RosetteSep CD8+ T Cell Enrichment Cocktail and Ficoll-Paque, after which ACK red cell lysis was carried out. The CDR3 measures 15 amino acids from cysteine to phenylalanine. Here the CDR3 DNA is all that survives: 45 bases in frame from base 1. Here V drops 7 bases and J drops 4 bases, and the junction holds 11 bases not matched to any gene. From the germline V gene, CDR1 is SGHDT and CDR2 is YYEEEE.

This TCR was sampled from a human donor in good health. Some libraries in this study had Jurkat cell RNA spiked in. This sequence uses TRBV5-6 and TRBJ1-5; TRBD1 fits 7 bases in the junction. Sequenced material: naive CD8+ T cells from blood, with Jurkat cell RNA spiked in. The label giving this sample's cell subset or site can be read as: FACS-sorted CD8+CD4-CCR7+CD45RA+ naive T cells. The CDR3 protein sequence reads: CASGLGDSANQPQHF. The DNA sequence is given as TGTGCCAGCGGCCTGGGGGACAGTGCGAATCAGCCCCAGCATTTT.